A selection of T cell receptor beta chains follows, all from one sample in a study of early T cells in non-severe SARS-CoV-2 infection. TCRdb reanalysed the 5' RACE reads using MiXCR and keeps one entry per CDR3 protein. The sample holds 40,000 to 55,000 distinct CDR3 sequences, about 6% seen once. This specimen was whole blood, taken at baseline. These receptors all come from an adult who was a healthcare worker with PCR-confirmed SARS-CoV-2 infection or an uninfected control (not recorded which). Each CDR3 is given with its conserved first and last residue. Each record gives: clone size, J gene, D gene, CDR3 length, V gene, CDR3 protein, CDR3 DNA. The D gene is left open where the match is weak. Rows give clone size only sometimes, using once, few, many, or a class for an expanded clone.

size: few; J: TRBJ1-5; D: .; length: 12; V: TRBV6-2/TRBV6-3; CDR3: CASSSFPTTQHF; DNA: TGTGCCAGCAGTTCTTTTCCCACGACCCAGCATTTT
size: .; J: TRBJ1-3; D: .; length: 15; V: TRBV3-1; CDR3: CASSMGSSVGNTIYF; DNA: TGTGCCAGCAGCATGGGGAGCTCGGTAGGAAACACCATATATTTT
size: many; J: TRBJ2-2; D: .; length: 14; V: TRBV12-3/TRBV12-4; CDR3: CASRRVTDTGELFF; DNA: TGTGCCAGCAGGCGGGTAACGGACACCGGGGAGCTGTTTTTT
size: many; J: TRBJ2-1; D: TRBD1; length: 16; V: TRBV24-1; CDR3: CATSDPGTGWGNEQFF; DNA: TGTGCCACCAGTGACCCAGGGACAGGGTGGGGCAATGAGCAGTTCTTC
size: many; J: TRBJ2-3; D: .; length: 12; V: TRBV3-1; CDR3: CASSQSEDTQYF; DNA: TGTGCCAGCAGCCAGTCTGAAGATACGCAGTATTTT
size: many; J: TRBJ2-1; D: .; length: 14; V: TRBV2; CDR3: CASREQGPTVEQFF; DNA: TGTGCCAGCAGGGAGCAGGGCCCCACCGTTGAGCAGTTCTTC
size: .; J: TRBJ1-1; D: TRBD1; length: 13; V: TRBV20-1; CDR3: CSATGQTNTEAFF; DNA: TGCAGTGCCACGGGACAGACTAACACTGAAGCTTTCTTT
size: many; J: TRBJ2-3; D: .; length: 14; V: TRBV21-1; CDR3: CARLEVGKTDTQYF; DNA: TGTGCCAGACTGGAAGTCGGGAAAACAGATACGCAGTATTTT
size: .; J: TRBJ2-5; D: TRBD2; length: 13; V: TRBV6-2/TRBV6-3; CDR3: CATFSGGWETQYF; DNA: TGTGCCACCTTTAGCGGGGGCTGGGAGACCCAGTACTTC
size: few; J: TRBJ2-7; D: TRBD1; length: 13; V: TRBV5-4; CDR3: CASSLGQGNEQYF; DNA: TGTGCCAGCAGCTTGGGACAGGGGAACGAGCAGTACTTC
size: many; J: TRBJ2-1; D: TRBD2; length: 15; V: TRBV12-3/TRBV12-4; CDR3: CASSQGLAGGYEQFF; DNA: TGTGCCAGCAGCCAGGGACTAGCGGGGGGGTATGAGCAGTTCTTC
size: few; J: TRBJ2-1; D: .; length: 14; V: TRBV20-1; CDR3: CSARVFELGYEQFF; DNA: TGCAGTGCTAGAGTCTTTGAACTAGGGTATGAGCAGTTCTTC
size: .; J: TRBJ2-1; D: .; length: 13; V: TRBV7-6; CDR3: CASSHPLGREQFF; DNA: TGTGCCAGCAGCCACCCTTTGGGTAGGGAGCAGTTCTTC
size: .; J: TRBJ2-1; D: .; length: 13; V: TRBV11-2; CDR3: CASSFGRRWKGFF; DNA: TGTGCCAGCAGCTTCGGGCGGCGGTGGAAGGGGTTCTTC
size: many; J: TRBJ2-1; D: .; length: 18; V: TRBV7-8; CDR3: CASSLGVMTRSSYNEQFF; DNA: TGTGCCAGCAGCTTAGGTGTCATGACTAGGAGCTCCTACAATGAGCAGTTCTTC
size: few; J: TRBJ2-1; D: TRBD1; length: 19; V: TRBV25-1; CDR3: CASSESPSQGVSSYNEQFF; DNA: TGTGCCAGCAGTGAGTCCCCATCACAGGGGGTCTCCTCCTACAATGAGCAGTTCTTC
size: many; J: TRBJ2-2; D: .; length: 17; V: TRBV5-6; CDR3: CASSLDSPGPFPGELFF; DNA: TGTGCCAGCAGCTTGGACTCTCCGGGTCCCTTCCCCGGGGAGCTGTTTTTT
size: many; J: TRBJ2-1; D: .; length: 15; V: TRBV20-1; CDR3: CSARVPMSSYNEQFF; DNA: TGCAGTGCTAGAGTACCGATGAGCTCCTACAATGAGCAGTTCTTC
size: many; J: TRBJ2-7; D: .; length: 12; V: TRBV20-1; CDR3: CSASSTGYEQYF; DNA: TGCAGTGCTTCCTCGACGGGGTACGAGCAGTACTTC
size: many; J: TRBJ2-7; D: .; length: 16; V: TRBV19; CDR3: CASSKGFRDSTYEQYF; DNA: TGTGCCAGTAGTAAAGGATTCCGGGACTCAACCTACGAGCAGTACTTC
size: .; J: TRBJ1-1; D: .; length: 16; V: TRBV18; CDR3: CASSPPTPTRNTEAFF; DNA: TGTGCCAGCTCACCACCGACCCCTACCAGGAACACTGAAGCTTTCTTT
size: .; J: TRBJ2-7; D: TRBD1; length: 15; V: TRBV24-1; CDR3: CATSDFRDRAGEQYF; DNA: TGTGCCACCAGTGATTTTCGGGACAGGGCTGGGGAGCAGTACTTC
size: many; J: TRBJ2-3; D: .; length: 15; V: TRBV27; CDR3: CASRPLAGKRDTQYF; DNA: TGTGCCAGCCGCCCGTTGGCGGGAAAGAGGGATACGCAGTATTTT
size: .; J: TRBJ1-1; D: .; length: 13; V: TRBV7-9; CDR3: CASSSGPRSEAFF; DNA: TGTGCCAGCAGCTCGGGACCACGTTCTGAAGCTTTCTTT
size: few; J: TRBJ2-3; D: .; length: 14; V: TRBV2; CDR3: CASSGQRGTDTQYF; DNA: TGTGCCAGCAGTGGCCAGCGGGGCACAGATACGCAGTATTTT
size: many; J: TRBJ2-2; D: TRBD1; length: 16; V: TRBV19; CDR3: CASSVPGGVIAGELFF; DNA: TGTGCCAGTAGTGTCCCAGGGGGCGTGATCGCCGGGGAGCTGTTTTTT